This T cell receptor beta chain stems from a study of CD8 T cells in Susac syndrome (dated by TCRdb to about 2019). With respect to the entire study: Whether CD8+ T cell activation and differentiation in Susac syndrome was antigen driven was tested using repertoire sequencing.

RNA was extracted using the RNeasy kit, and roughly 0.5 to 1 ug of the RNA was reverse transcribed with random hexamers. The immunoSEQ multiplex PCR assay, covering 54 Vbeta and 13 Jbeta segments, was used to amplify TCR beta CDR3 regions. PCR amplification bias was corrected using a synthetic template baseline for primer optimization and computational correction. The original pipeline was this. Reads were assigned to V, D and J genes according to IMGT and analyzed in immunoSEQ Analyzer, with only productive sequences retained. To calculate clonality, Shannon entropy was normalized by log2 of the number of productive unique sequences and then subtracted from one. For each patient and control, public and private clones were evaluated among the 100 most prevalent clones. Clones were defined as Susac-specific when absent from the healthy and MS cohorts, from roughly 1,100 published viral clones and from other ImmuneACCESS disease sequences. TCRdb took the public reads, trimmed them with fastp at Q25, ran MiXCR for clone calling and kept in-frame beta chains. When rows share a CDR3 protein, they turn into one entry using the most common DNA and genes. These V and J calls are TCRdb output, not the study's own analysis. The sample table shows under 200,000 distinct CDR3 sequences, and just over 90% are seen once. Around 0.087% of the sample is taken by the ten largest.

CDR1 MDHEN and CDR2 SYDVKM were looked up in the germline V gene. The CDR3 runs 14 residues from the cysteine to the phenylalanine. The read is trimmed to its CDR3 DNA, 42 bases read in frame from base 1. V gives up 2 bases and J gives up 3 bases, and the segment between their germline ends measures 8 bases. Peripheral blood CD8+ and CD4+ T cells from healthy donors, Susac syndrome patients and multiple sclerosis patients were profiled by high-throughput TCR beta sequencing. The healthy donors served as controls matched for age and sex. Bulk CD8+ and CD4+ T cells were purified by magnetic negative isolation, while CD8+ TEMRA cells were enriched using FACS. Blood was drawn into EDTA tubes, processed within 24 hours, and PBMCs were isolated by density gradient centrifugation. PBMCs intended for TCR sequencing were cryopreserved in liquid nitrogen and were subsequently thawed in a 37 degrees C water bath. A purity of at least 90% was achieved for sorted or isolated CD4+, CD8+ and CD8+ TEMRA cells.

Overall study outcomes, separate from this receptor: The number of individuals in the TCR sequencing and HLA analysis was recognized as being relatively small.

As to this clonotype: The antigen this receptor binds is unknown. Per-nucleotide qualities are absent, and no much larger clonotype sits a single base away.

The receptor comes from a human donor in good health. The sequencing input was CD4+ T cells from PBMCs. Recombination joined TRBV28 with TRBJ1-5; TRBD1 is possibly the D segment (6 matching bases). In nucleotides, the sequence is TGTGCCAGCAGTTTAGGGGGGGCCAATCAGCCCCAGCATTTT. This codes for CASSLGGANQPQHF.